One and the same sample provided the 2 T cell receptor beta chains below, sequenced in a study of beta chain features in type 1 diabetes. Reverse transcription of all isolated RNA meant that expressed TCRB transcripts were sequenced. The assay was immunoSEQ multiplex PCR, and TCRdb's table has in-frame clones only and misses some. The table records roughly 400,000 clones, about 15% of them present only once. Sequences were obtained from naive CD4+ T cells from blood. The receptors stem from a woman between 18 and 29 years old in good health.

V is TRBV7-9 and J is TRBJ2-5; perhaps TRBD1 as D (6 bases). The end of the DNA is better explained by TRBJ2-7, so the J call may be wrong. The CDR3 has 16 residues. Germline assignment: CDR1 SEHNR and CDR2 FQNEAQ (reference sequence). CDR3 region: CASSLLRRQAAHEQYF. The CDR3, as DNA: TGTGCCAGCAGCCTGCTCCGAAGACAGGCGGCCCACGAGCAGTACTTC.

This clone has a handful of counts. The DNA of the CDR3 is TGTGCCAGCAGCGTAGGATCCGGGACTCCCACAGATACGCAGTATTTT. This codes for CASSVGSGTPTDTQYF. This sequence joins TRBV9 and TRBJ2-3; a possible D gene is TRBD2 (6 bases). Trimming stripped 0 bases from V and 2 bases from J, with 13 bases between. Germline V lookup: CDR1 SGDLS, CDR2 YYNGEE. The CDR3 has 16 amino acids.